The 27 T cell receptor beta chains reported below all come from one sample, sequenced in a study of OX40 agonist ivuxolimab in advanced cancers. Assay used: immunoSEQ multiplex PCR; TCRdb lists only in-frame clones, some missing. The table records 80,000 or so clones, approximately 92% of them present only once. The sample here was CD4+ or CD8+ T cells sorted from blood, taken in a trial of the OX40 agonist ivuxolimab. The receptors stem from an adult with an advanced solid tumor such as melanoma, head and neck, liver or kidney cancer.

V usage is TRBV30 and J usage is TRBJ1-3; D not certain. The V gene lost 0 bases and the J gene lost 2 bases, with 5 bases spanning the gap. Looked up from germline, CDR1 is GTSNPN and CDR2 is SVGIG (reference sequence). The CDR3 is made up of 13 amino acids. The CDR3 reads CAWSVTAGNTIYF. The CDR3 bases are TGTGCCTGGAGTGTTACAGCTGGAAACACCATATATTTT.

This clone has only a few counts. The chain recombines TRBV18 with TRBJ1-2; 9 nucleotides line up with TRBD1. Trimming took 1 base from V and 4 from J; bases not matched to a gene: 4. Germline V gene sequence: CDR1 KGHSH, CDR2 LQKENI. This CDR3 comprises 15 residues. CDR3 nucleotide sequence: TGTGCCAGCTCACCACGGGACAGGGCCGGCTATGGCTACACCTTC. This codes for CASSPRDRAGYGYTF.

This chain joins TRBV7-2 and TRBJ2-7, with TRBD1 matching 9 bases. Looked up from germline, CDR1 is SGHTA and CDR2 is FQGNSA. J was trimmed by 3 bases and V by 2 bases; bases with no gene match: 2. The CDR3 extends over 14 amino acids. CDR3 nucleotides: TGTGCCAGCAGCTTAACGGGACAGGGCTACGAGCAGTACTTC. It codes for CASSLTGQGYEQYF.

This chain links TRBV5-1 with TRBJ1-2, with TRBD1 as a possible D gene (5 bases). V was cut by 0 bases and J by 4 bases, with 13 bases left in between. The CDR3 is made up of 15 amino acids. Germline lookup yields CDR1 SGHRS and CDR2 YFSETQ. CDR3 nucleotide sequence: TGCGCCAGCAGCTTGGTCGGGGGGACCCTCTATGGCTACACCTTC. Translating it yields CASSLVGGTLYGYTF.

The chain couples TRBV28 to TRBJ2-3; tentatively, D is TRBD1 or TRBD2 (5 bases each). CDR1 and CDR2 from the germline V gene are MDHEN and SYDVKM. This CDR3 spans 15 amino acids. The V end lost 5 bases, the J end lost 0 bases, and 12 bases lay between the germline ends. CDR3 in amino acids: CASSPPGASTDTQYF. CDR3 coding DNA: TGTGCCAGCAGTCCGCCCGGGGCTAGCACAGATACGCAGTATTTT.

The chain combines TRBV5-8 with TRBJ1-5, with TRBD1 matching 8 bases. The germline gives CDR1 SGHTS, CDR2 YDEGEE. CDR3 size: 15 residues. J gave up 7 bases and V 0 bases, and 6 bases lay outside the gene matches. DNA of the CDR3: TGTGCCAGCAGCTTGGGACAGGGGTCGGGGCAGCCCCAGCATTTT. Translating gives CASSLGQGSGQPQHF.

V usage is TRBV10-3 and J usage is TRBJ2-7; D ambiguous. Per germline, CDR1 ENHRY and CDR2 SYGVKD. This CDR3 has 12 amino acids. Trimming shortened V by 6 bases and J by 4 bases, and 10 bases separated the two germline ends. In nucleotides, the CDR3 is TGTGCCATCAGCAAACAAAGTTACGAGCAGTACTTC. This sequence encodes CAISKQSYEQYF.

This clone was recorded only once. The V gene is TRBV7-9, the J gene TRBJ1-5; 11 bases are a match to TRBD1. The CDR3 contains 18 residues. J was trimmed by 4 bases and V by 11 bases; bases with no gene match: 19. Germline-derived CDR1 and CDR2 are SEHNR and FQNEAQ (reference sequence). CDR3 nucleotides: TGTGCCGGAGTGATACGGGCCGGACAGGGGGCTTTTAATCAGCCCCAGCATTTT. This sequence encodes CAGVIRAGQGAFNQPQHF. Combining the CDR3 with reference TRBV7-9 and TRBJ1-5 gives the whole variable domain DTGVSQNPRHKITKRGQNVTFRCDPISEHNRLYWYRQTLGQGPEFLTYFQNEAQLEKSRLLSDRFSAERPKGSFSTLEIQRTEQGDSAMYLCAGVIRAGQGAFNQPQHFGDGTRLSIL.

J is TRBJ1-3 and V is TRBV10-3, with 7 nucleotides matching TRBD1. This CDR3 has 14 residues. V was clipped by 3 bases and J by 2 bases; unmatched bases: 1. Per the germline V gene, CDR1 is ENHRY and CDR2 is SYGVKD. The CDR3 loop is CAISEDRAGNTIYF. In DNA, the CDR3 is TGTGCCATCAGTGAAGACAGGGCTGGAAACACCATATATTTT.

The chain employs TRBV6-6 and TRBJ1-2; D gene unclear. The CDR3 covers 9 residues. Per germline, CDR1 MNHNY and CDR2 SVGAGI (reference sequence). Trimming took off 10 bases at V and 6 bases at J, with 6 bases between the two ends. The CDR3 sequence: CATLDGYTF. For the CDR3, the DNA is TGTGCCACTTTGGATGGCTACACCTTC.

The rearrangement uses TRBV5-1 and TRBJ2-7; no firm D call. Germline CDR1 SGHRS, CDR2 YFSETQ. The CDR3 covers 16 residues. Trimming stripped 0 bases from V and 2 bases from J, with 15 bases between. CDR3 nucleotides: TGCGCCAGCAGCTTGGCAGGAGTCCAAGGGCCCTACGAGCAGTACTTC. Its translation is CASSLAGVQGPYEQYF.

The CDR3 region has the DNA TGCAGCGGACATAATAGTCCCAATGAGCAGTTCTTC. This encodes CSGHNSPNEQFF. This rearrangement joins TRBV29-1 to TRBJ2-1; no firm D call. V dropped 7 bases and J dropped 6 bases, with 13 bases sitting between them. This CDR3 comprises 12 residues. Per germline, CDR1 SQVTM and CDR2 ANQGSEA.

The chain joins TRBV15 to TRBJ2-4, with D possibly being TRBD2 (5 bases). CDR1 is LNHNV and CDR2 is YYDKDF in the germline V gene (reference sequence). The CDR3 extends over 17 amino acids. V was clipped by 5 bases and J by 0 bases, with 17 bases between them. CDR3 DNA sequence: TGTGCCACCAGCCCACCACAGAGGGCACTAGCCAAAAACATTCAGTACTTC. Protein product: CATSPPQRALAKNIQYF. The whole variable domain, filled in from reference TRBV15 and TRBJ2-4, reads DAMVIQNPRYQVTQFGKPVTLSCSQTLNHNVMYWYQQKSSQAPKLLFHYYDKDFNNEADTPDNFQSRRPNTSFCFLDIRSPGLGDTAMYLCATSPPQRALAKNIQYFGAGTRLSVL.

This clone has just a few counts. This chain uses TRBV19 with TRBJ2-7; D not resolved. The CDR3 is 12 residues long. V shed 7 bases and J shed 3 bases, with 10 bases lying between them. Germline lookup yields CDR1 LNHDA and CDR2 SQIVND (reference sequence). CDR3: CASTLRNYEQYF. The CDR3, as DNA: TGTGCCAGTACCCTTCGCAACTACGAGCAGTACTTC.

The genes are TRBV7-6 and TRBJ2-1; 10 bases line up with TRBD1. The CDR3 contains 15 residues. V lost 5 bases to trimming and J lost 10 bases; unmatched junction nucleotides: 11. From germline, CDR1 is SGHVS and CDR2 FNYEAQ. The CDR3 DNA reads as TGTGCCAGCAGCCTAGAAATAGGACAGGGGGGGGAGCAGTTCTTC. This gives the protein CASSLEIGQGGEQFF.

The chain couples TRBV29-1 to TRBJ1-4; D perhaps matches TRBD1 (5 bases). The CDR3 is 14 amino acids. Germline CDR1 is SQVTM and CDR2 is ANQGSEA. V was cut by 6 bases and J by 7 bases, with 18 bases left in between. The CDR3 DNA is TGCAGCGTGGGGGTGTCTAGGGATATTGAAAAACTGTTTTTT. Amino acid sequence: CSVGVSRDIEKLFF.

The chain recombines TRBV28 with TRBJ2-7, with 15 nucleotides matching TRBD2. Germline CDR1 MDHEN, CDR2 SYDVKM. Trimming removed 4 bases from V and 7 bases from J; junction bases left unmatched: 8. The CDR3 is 16 residues long. The CDR3 region is CASSSGLAGGPREQYF. The CDR3 bases are TGTGCCAGCAGTTCCGGACTAGCGGGGGGGCCTCGGGAGCAGTACTTC.

This clone was found once. The CDR3 region is CASSLDGRQTEAFF. The CDR3 DNA follows: TGTGCCAGCAGCTTAGACGGTCGACAGACGGAAGCTTTCTTT. The V and J genes are TRBV7-9 and TRBJ1-1, with a weak D call TRBD1 (5 bases). V lost 1 base and J lost 8, with 14 bases in between. CDR3 size: 14 residues. Germline V lookup: CDR1 SEHNR, CDR2 FQNEAQ (reference sequence).

The CDR3 nucleotides read TGTGCCAGCAGCTATATGACAGGGTTCGGGTACAATGAGCAGTTCTTC. Its translation is CASSYMTGFGYNEQFF. The rearrangement links TRBV5-4 to TRBJ2-1, with TRBD1 matching over 7 bases. The germline gives CDR1 SGHNT, CDR2 YYREEE (reference sequence). The CDR3 totals 16 residues. The ends lost 3 bases at V and 4 bases at J; junction bases unmatched: 10.

The chain combines TRBV7-7 with TRBJ1-1, with D perhaps TRBD1 (6 bases). CDR1 is SSHAT and CDR2 is FNYEAQ in the germline V gene (reference sequence). The V end lost 3 bases, the J end lost 1 base, and 6 bases lay between the germline ends. The CDR3 is 13 residues long. The CDR3 here is CASSLDRNTEAFF. The CDR3 DNA reads as TGTGCCAGCAGCTTGGACAGGAACACTGAAGCTTTCTTT.

The chain recombines TRBV28 with TRBJ1-1, with 12 bases fitting TRBD1. Per the germline V gene, CDR1 is MDHEN and CDR2 is SYDVKM. The V gene end was trimmed by 7 bases and the J gene end by 1 base; junction bases not matched to a gene: 10. The CDR3 is 17 residues long. The DNA for the CDR3 is TGTGCCAGCACTCCCAGGGACAGGGGGCGCGAGAACACTGAAGCTTTCTTT. Its protein is CASTPRDRGRENTEAFF.

V gene TRBV6-5 combines with J gene TRBJ1-4; tentative D call: TRBD1 (6 bases). Trimming stripped 6 bases from V and 8 bases from J, with 13 bases between. The germline V gene encodes CDR1 MNHEY and CDR2 SVGAGI. This CDR3 region has 13 residues. The CDR3 nucleotides are TGTGCCAGCAGAAAGGGGGTCCTGGAAAAACTGTTTTTT. It yields the protein CASRKGVLEKLFF.

This clone was recorded a few times. This chain joins TRBV28 and TRBJ1-5; TRBD1 might be the D (6 bases). Germline V CDR1 and CDR2: MDHEN, SYDVKM. This CDR3 contains 16 residues. The V and J ends lost 7 bases and 2 bases respectively, with 18 bases between them. The CDR3 nucleotides read TGTGCCAGCAACCCTGTGGGGGGCGTGGGCAATCAGCCCCAGCATTTT. Protein sequence: CASNPVGGVGNQPQHF.

V usage is TRBV27 and J usage is TRBJ1-2, with TRBD1 as a possible D gene (5 bases). The CDR3 runs to 15 residues. Trimming removed 4 bases from V and 4 bases from J, with 16 bases in between. The germline V gene has CDR1 MNHEY and CDR2 SMNVEV (reference sequence). The CDR3 spells CASSYDGVGGYGYTF. The CDR3 DNA reads TGTGCCAGCAGTTATGATGGGGTCGGGGGCTATGGCTACACCTTC.

The rearrangement uses TRBV5-1 and TRBJ2-2, with a possible D match to TRBD2 (6 bases). CDR3 length equals 14 residues. V shed 5 bases and J shed 1 base, with 9 bases lying between them. Per the germline V gene, CDR1 is SGHRS and CDR2 is YFSETQ. The CDR3 is CASSPGRNTGELFF. CDR3 DNA sequence: TGCGCCAGCAGTCCCGGGAGGAACACCGGGGAGCTGTTTTTT.

This clone was recorded once. The chain couples TRBV19 to TRBJ2-7; D is possibly TRBD1 (5 bases). Per germline, CDR1 LNHDA and CDR2 SQIVND (reference sequence). This CDR3 contains 13 residues. The V and J ends lost 1 base and 6 bases respectively, with 10 bases between them. As DNA, the CDR3 is TGTGCCAGTAGTATAGGTAGGGGCGGCGAGCAGTACTTC. This translates into CASSIGRGGEQYF.

The rearrangement links TRBV9 to TRBJ2-5; either TRBD1 or TRBD2 may fit D (6 bases each). This CDR3 has 19 residues. Trimming removed 4 bases from V and 5 bases from J, with 30 bases in between. CDR1 is SGDLS and CDR2 is YYNGEE in the germline V gene. CDR3 sequence: CASSRVGGDTISITETQYF. CDR3 in DNA: TGTGCCAGCAGCAGAGTCGGAGGGGACACCATTTCTATCACGGAGACCCAGTACTTC. The full variable domain, completed using reference TRBV9 and TRBJ2-5, is DSGVTQTPKHLITATGQRVTLRCSPRSGDLSVYWYQQSLDQGLQFLIQYYNGEERAKGNILERFSAQQFPDLHSELNLSSLELGDSALYFCASSRVGGDTISITETQYFGPGTRLLVL.